The 3 T cell receptor beta chains presented below share a single source sample, sequenced in a study of cytomegalovirus exposure and HLA in healthy donors. The PCR contained 60 Vbeta and 13 Jbeta primers. Only in-frame clones appear in the TCRdb table, and some are missing; sequencing was by immunoSEQ multiplex PCR. The data contain 150,000 to 200,000 clones, roughly 80% of them singletons. Sequencing was done on a sample of PBMCs. The source is a woman between 40 and 55 years old in good health and CMV-seropositive.

The chain links TRBV19 to TRBJ2-4, with TRBD2 as a possible D gene (6 bases). Germline assignment: CDR1 LNHDA and CDR2 SQIVND (reference sequence). Between the trimmed V and J ends, which lost 3 bases and 3 bases, there was a span of 12 bases. The CDR3 has 15 amino acids. In DNA, the CDR3 is TGTGCCAGTAGTATGGGAGTCGGGAGCAAAAACATTCAGTACTTC. Residues: CASSMGVGSKNIQYF. Variable domain in full (rest from reference TRBV19 and TRBJ2-4): DGGITQSPKYLFRKEGQNVTLSCEQNLNHDAMYWYRQDPGQGLRLIYYSQIVNDFQKGDIAEGYSVSREKKESFPLTVTSAQKNPTAFYLCASSMGVGSKNIQYFGAGTRLSVL.

The rearrangement uses TRBV4-3 and TRBJ2-3; perhaps TRBD1 as D (5 bases). The CDR3 runs to 13 residues. The germline CDR1 and CDR2 sequences are LGHNA and YSLEER. Between the trimmed V and J ends, which lost 8 bases and 4 bases, there was a span of 13 bases. The CDR3 region is CASSIGAADTQYF. CDR3 sequence (DNA): TGCGCCAGCTCAATAGGGGCCGCAGATACGCAGTATTTT.

V gene TRBV14 combines with J gene TRBJ1-3; D remains ambiguous. The CDR3 extends over 15 amino acids. Trimming took 2 bases from V and 0 from J, leaving 8 bases between them. Germline values: CDR1 SGHDN, CDR2 FVKESK. CDR3 amino acids: CASSQPGSSGNTIYF. CDR3 nucleotides: TGTGCCAGCAGCCAACCGGGTTCCTCTGGAAACACCATATATTTT. Combining the CDR3 with reference TRBV14 and TRBJ1-3 gives the whole variable domain EAGVTQFPSHSVIEKGQTVTLRCDPISGHDNLYWYRRVMGKEIKFLLHFVKESKQDESGMPNNRFLAERTGGTYSTLKVQPAELEDSGVYFCASSQPGSSGNTIYFGEGSWLTVV.